This T cell receptor beta chain came from a study of cytotoxic CD8 clonotypes in ibrutinib-treated CLL. Study summary: When averaged across all of the samples, the counts came to roughly 240,000 productive templates and more than 80,000 productive rearrangements.

Notes on this clone: Its specificity is not known.

Regarding the study as a whole: Once treatment began, public clonotypes, which were uncommon, contracted or stayed stable. Timing of sampling differed between sustained-remission and progressing patients.

Germline CDR1 and CDR2: WSHSY and SAAADI. This CDR3 has 14 residues. V was shortened by 0 bases and J by 6 bases, with 12 bases between the two germline ends. Investigators sought sequencing depths of between 1 in 200,000 and 1 in 1 million T cells. Assay used: immunoSEQ multiplex PCR; TCRdb lists only in-frame clones, some missing. The repertoire holds 40,000 or so clones, approximately 70% seen once, with over 9% in the top ten. This TCR was sampled from a human donor with chronic lymphocytic leukemia. The sample in question was PBMCs, obtained at disease progression, from a patient treated with ibrutinib. This sequence joins TRBV10-2 and TRBJ2-7; D remains ambiguous. The CDR3, as DNA: TGCGCCAGCAGTGAGTCACAGACCTACTCCGAGCAGTACTTC. Encoded protein: CASSESQTYSEQYF.